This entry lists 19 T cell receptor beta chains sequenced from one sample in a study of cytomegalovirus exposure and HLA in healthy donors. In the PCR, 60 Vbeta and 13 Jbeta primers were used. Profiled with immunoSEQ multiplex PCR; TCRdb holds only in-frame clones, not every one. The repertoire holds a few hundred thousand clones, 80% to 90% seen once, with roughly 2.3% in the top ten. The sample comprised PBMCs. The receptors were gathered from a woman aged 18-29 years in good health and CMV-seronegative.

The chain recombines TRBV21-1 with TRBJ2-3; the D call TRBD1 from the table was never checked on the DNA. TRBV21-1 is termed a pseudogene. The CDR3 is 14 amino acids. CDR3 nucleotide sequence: TGTGCCAGAACCCGGGACAGGGATGCAGATACGCAGTATTTT. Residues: CARTRDRDADTQYF.

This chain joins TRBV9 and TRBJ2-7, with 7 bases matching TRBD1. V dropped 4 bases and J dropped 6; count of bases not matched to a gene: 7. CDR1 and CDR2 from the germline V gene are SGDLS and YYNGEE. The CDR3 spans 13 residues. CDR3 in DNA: TGTGCCAGCAGCCCTAGGACAGGTCCCGAGCAGTACTTC. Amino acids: CASSPRTGPEQYF.

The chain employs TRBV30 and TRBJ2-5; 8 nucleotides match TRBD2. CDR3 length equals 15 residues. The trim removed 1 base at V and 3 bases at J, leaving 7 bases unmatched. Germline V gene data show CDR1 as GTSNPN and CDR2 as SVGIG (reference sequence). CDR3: CAWSAGLEEEETQYF. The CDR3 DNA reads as TGTGCCTGGAGTGCGGGACTAGAGGAGGAAGAGACCCAGTACTTC.

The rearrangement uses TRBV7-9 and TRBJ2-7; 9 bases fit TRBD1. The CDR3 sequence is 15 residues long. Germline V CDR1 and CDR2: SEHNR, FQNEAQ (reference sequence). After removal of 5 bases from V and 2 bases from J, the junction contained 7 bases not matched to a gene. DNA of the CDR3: TGTGCCAGCAGCACCGGGACAGGGTATCCCTACGAGCAGTACTTC. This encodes CASSTGTGYPYEQYF.

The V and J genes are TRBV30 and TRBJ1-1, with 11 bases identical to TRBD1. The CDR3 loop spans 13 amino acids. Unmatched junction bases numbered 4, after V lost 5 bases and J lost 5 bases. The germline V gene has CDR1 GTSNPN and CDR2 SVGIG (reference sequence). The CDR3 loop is CAWFGQGATEAFF. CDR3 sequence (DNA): TGTGCCTGGTTCGGACAGGGGGCGACTGAAGCTTTCTTT. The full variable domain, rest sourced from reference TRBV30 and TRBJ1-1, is SQTIHQWPATLVQPVGSPLSLECTVEGTSNPNLYWYRQAAGRGLQLLFYSVGIGQISSEVPQNLSASRPQDRQFILSSKKLLLSDSGFYLCAWFGQGATEAFFGQGTRLTVV.

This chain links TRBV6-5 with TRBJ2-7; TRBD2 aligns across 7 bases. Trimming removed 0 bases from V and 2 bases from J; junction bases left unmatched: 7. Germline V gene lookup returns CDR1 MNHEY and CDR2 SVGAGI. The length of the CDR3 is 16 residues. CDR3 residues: CASSYSGGDFPYEQYF. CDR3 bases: TGTGCCAGCAGTTACTCGGGAGGGGACTTTCCCTACGAGCAGTACTTC.

The CDR3 DNA follows: TGTGCCAGCAGCTTGGCCGAGGGGGCGCACACTGAAGCTTTCTTT. Protein: CASSLAEGAHTEAFF. The V and J genes are TRBV5-4 and TRBJ1-1; 7 nucleotides agree with TRBD1. This CDR3 is built from 15 residues. Germline CDR1 and CDR2: SGHNT and YYREEE (reference sequence). The V gene end was trimmed by 0 bases and the J gene end by 3 bases; junction bases not matched to a gene: 5.

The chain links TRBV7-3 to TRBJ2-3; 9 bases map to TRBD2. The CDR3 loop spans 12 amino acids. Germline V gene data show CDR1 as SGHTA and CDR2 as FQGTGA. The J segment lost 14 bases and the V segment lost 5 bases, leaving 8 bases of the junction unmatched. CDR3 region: CASSPLAGSWYF. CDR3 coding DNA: TGTGCCAGCAGCCCCCTAGCGGGGTCTTGGTATTTT.

The CDR3 loop reads CASSDGGGYGYTF. The CDR3 DNA sequence: TGTGCCAGCAGCGACGGGGGTGGCTATGGCTACACCTTC. This chain links TRBV9 with TRBJ1-2; a weak D match, TRBD1 (5 bases). This CDR3 contains 13 residues. Germline V gene data show CDR1 as SGDLS and CDR2 as YYNGEE. Trimming shortened V by 3 bases and J by 4 bases, and 10 bases separated the two germline ends.

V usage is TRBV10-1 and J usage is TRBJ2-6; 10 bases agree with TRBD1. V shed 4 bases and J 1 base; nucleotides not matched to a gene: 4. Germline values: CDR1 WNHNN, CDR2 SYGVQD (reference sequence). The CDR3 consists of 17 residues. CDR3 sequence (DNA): TGCGCCAGCAGTGTGGGGACAGGGGTGTCTGGGGCCAACGTCCTGACTTTC. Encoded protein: CASSVGTGVSGANVLTF.

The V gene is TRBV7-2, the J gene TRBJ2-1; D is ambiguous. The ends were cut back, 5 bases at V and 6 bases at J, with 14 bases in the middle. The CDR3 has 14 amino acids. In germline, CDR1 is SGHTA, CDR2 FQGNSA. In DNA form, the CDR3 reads TGTGCCAGCAGCCAACGCCCGCGAGCCAATGAGCAGTTCTTC. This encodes CASSQRPRANEQFF. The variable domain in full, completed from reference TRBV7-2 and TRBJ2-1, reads GAGVSQSPSNKVTEKGKDVELRCDPISGHTALYWYRQSLGQGLEFLIYFQGNSAPDKSGLPSDRFSAERTGGSVSTLTIQRTQQEDSAVYLCASSQRPRANEQFFGPGTRLTVL.

CDR3 DNA sequence: TGTGCCACTGGAGGGGGACAGACCGGGGAGCTGTTTTTT. Residues: CATGGGQTGELFF. The V call is TRBV10-3, the J call TRBJ2-2; weak D call: TRBD1 (7 bases). The V gene's germline CDR1 is ENHRY and CDR2 SYGVKD. The length of the CDR3 is 13 residues. Trimming removed 10 bases from V and 5 bases from J, with 14 bases in between.

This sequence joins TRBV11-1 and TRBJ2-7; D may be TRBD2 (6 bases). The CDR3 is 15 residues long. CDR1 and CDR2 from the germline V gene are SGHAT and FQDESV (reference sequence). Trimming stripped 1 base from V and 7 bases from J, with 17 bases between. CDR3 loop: CASSLEGLGRGEQYF. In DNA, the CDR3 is TGTGCCAGCAGCTTAGAGGGACTGGGAAGAGGTGAGCAGTACTTC. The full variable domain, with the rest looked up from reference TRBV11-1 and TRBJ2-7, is EAEVAQSPRYKITEKSQAVAFWCDPISGHATLYWYRQILGQGPELLVQFQDESVVDDSQLPKDRFSAERLKGVDSTLKIQPAELGDSAMYLCASSLEGLGRGEQYFGPGTRLTVT.

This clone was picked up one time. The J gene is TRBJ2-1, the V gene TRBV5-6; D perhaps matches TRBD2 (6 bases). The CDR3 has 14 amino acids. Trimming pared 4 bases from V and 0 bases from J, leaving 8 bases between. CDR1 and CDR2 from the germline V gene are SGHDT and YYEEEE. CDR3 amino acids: CASSTGLSYNEQFF. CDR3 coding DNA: TGTGCCAGCAGCACGGGACTCTCCTACAATGAGCAGTTCTTC. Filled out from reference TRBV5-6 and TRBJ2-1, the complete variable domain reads DAGVTQSPTHLIKTRGQQVTLRCSPKSGHDTVSWYQQALGQGPQFIFQYYEEEERQRGNFPDRFSGHQFPNYSSELNVNALLLGDSALYLCASSTGLSYNEQFFGPGTRLTVL.

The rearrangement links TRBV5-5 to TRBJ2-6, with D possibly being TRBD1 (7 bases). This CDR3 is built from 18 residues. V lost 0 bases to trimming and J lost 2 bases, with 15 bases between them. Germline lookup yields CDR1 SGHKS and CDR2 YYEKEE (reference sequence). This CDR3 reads CASSLVGGGLTGANVLTF. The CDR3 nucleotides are TGTGCCAGCAGCTTGGTTGGAGGGGGCCTCACTGGGGCCAACGTCCTGACTTTC.

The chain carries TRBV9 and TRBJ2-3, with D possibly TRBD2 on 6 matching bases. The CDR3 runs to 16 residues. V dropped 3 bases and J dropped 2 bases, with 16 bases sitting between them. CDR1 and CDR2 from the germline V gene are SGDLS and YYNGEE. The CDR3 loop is CASSARSGGNTDTQYF. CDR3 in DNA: TGTGCCAGCAGCGCCCGGAGTGGAGGGAACACAGATACGCAGTATTTT.

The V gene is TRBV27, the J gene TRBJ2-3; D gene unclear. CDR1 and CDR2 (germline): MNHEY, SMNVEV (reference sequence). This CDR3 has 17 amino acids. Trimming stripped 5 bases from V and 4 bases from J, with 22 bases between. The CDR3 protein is CASSTDLDVSSPDTQYF. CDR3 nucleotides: TGTGCCAGCAGTACCGATTTAGATGTTTCGTCTCCAGATACGCAGTATTTT.

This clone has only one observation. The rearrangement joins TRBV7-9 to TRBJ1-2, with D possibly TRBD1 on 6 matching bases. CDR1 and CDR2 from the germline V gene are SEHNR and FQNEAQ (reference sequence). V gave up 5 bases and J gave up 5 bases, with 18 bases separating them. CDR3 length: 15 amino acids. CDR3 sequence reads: CASSPLGTRGYGYTF. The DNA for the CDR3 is TGTGCCAGCAGCCCCTTGGGGACCAGGGGATATGGCTACACCTTC.

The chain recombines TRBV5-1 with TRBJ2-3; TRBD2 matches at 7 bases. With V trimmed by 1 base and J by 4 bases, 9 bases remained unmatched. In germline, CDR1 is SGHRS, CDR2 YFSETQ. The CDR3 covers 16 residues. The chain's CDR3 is CASSLRAGETSDTQYF. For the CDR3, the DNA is TGCGCCAGCAGCTTGAGGGCGGGGGAGACCTCAGATACGCAGTATTTT.